The 16 T cell receptor beta chains presented below share a single source sample, sequenced in a study of TIL therapy for anti-PD-1-resistant metastatic lung cancer. This was the immunoSEQ v3 assay. The method was immunoSEQ multiplex PCR; TCRdb's version includes in-frame clones alone and lacks a portion of them. The sample lists more than 20,000 clones, about 60% occurring once. Time point reported: pre-treatment sample, taken before nivolumab and TIL therapy. Pleural nodules or supraclavicular lymph nodes made up most of the excised metastases sampled. This specimen consisted of tumor tissue, obtained at baseline. These TCRs come from a woman between 30 and 80 years old with non-small cell lung cancer.

The CDR3 nucleotides read TGTGCCAGCAGCTCGCTTGGTTCCCTCTACGAGCAGTACTTC. Protein product: CASSSLGSLYEQYF. This chain links TRBV7-8 with TRBJ2-7; D is undetermined. The CDR3 contains 14 residues. Per germline, CDR1 SGHVS and CDR2 FQNEAQ. The ends were cut back, 4 bases at V and 3 bases at J, with 13 bases in the middle.

The chain couples TRBV1 to TRBJ1-1. TRBV1 is tagged as a pseudogene. The CDR3 sequence is 13 residues long. The CDR3 protein is CTSSQSRVSEAFF. In DNA form, the CDR3 reads TGCACCAGCAGCCAATCCAGAGTGTCCGAAGCTTTCTTT.

V and J are TRBV11-2 and TRBJ2-7, with TRBD1 matching over 7 bases. This CDR3 has 15 amino acids. Trimming removed 5 bases from V and 7 bases from J; junction bases left unmatched: 14. The germline V gene has CDR1 SGHAT and CDR2 FQNNGV. In DNA, the CDR3 is TGTGCCAGCAGCCAGGGTCGACAGGGAAAAGAAGAGCAGTACTTC. Protein sequence: CASSQGRQGKEEQYF. The whole variable domain, remainder taken from reference TRBV11-2 and TRBJ2-7, is EAGVAQSPRYKIIEKRQSVAFWCNPISGHATLYWYQQILGQGPKLLIQFQNNGVVDDSQLPKDRFSAERLKGVDSTLKIQPAKLEDSAVYLCASSQGRQGKEEQYFGPGTRLTVT.

This clone was detected once. CDR3 nucleotide sequence: TGTGCCAGCAGTTACTCAGGGCCAAGATCCAACGAGCAGTACTTC. This sequence encodes CASSYSGPRSNEQYF. The chain recombines TRBV6-5 with TRBJ2-7, with D unclear. The CDR3 runs to 15 residues. V was clipped by 0 bases and J by 5 bases, with 14 bases between them. In germline, CDR1 is MNHEY, CDR2 SVGAGI.

The rearrangement uses TRBV6-5 and TRBJ2-3, with D possibly TRBD1 on 6 matching bases. The germline V gene has CDR1 MNHEY and CDR2 SVGAGI. The V end lost 2 bases, the J end lost 6 bases, and 12 bases lay between the germline ends. The CDR3 is 14 amino acids. CDR3 sequence (DNA): TGTGCCAGCAGTTACCCGTCCCAGGGGGATACGCAGTATTTT. It yields the protein CASSYPSQGDTQYF.

The chain employs TRBV2 and TRBJ2-7; a possible D gene is TRBD2 (6 bases). The CDR3 is 15 amino acids. V was trimmed by 7 bases and J by 2 bases, leaving 18 bases between them. Germline CDR1 reads SNHLY; CDR2 reads FYNNEI. CDR3 DNA: TGTGCCAGCACCAAAACCCGGGACTTCACCTACGAGCAGTACTTC. Translated, it gives CASTKTRDFTYEQYF. Combining the CDR3 with reference TRBV2 and TRBJ2-7 gives the whole variable domain EPEVTQTPSHQVTQMGQEVILRCVPISNHLYFYWYRQILGQKVEFLVSFYNNEISEKSEIFDDQFSVERPDGSNFTLKIRSTKLEDSAMYFCASTKTRDFTYEQYFGPGTRLTVT.

V and J are TRBV5-1 and TRBJ2-7, with D perhaps assigned TRBD1 or TRBD2 (5 bases each). The V end lost 4 bases, the J end lost 4 bases, and 9 bases lay between the germline ends. Germline V lookup: CDR1 SGHRS, CDR2 YFSETQ. This CDR3 is 12 amino acids long. This CDR3 is CASSRDVYEQYF. For the CDR3, the DNA is TGCGCCAGCAGCAGGGACGTTTACGAGCAGTACTTC.

This clone appeared a few times. The chain combines TRBV20-1 with TRBJ2-7, with D unresolved. The V and J ends lost 2 bases and 2 bases respectively, with 4 bases between them. This CDR3 comprises 11 residues. Germline values: CDR1 DFQATT, CDR2 SNEGSKA (reference sequence). For the CDR3, the DNA is TGCAGTGCTAGAAGTACCTACGAGCAGTACTTC. Translation: CSARSTYEQYF.

The CDR3 nucleotides read TGTGCCAGCAGCTCTCTTCCCCTCCGGGGGCCACTCCTTGAAGCTTTCTTT. Protein sequence: CASSSLPLRGPLLEAFF. The chain joins TRBV11-2 to TRBJ1-1; D possibly corresponds to TRBD1 (6 bases). Germline CDR1 SGHAT, CDR2 FQNNGV. Between the trimmed V and J ends, which lost 4 bases and 7 bases, there was a span of 25 bases. The CDR3 totals 17 residues.

This CDR3 is CASSFSGTGDQPQHF. In DNA form, the CDR3 reads TGTGCCAGCAGCTTCTCCGGGACAGGGGATCAGCCCCAGCATTTT. The gene calls are TRBV11-2 and TRBJ1-5; 10 positions match TRBD1. Per the germline V gene, CDR1 is SGHAT and CDR2 is FQNNGV. The V gene end was trimmed by 3 bases and the J gene end by 5 bases; junction bases not matched to a gene: 4. This CDR3 comprises 15 residues.

The chain combines TRBV4-1 with TRBJ2-7; D is unclear. Trimming stripped 0 bases from V and 4 bases from J, with 10 bases between. CDR3 length equals 14 residues. In germline, CDR1 is MGHRA, CDR2 YSYEKL. The DNA of the CDR3 is TGCGCCAGCAGCCAAGATCAAGTAGGATACGAGCAGTACTTC. Residues: CASSQDQVGYEQYF.

This chain connects TRBV6-1 to TRBJ2-7; 8 positions match TRBD1. After removal of 6 bases from V and 3 bases from J, the junction contained 1 base not matched to a gene. CDR1 is MNHNS and CDR2 is SASEGT in the germline V gene. The CDR3 contains 12 residues. CDR3 coding DNA: TGTGCCAGCAGGACAGGGGTCTACGAGCAGTACTTC. The encoded protein is CASRTGVYEQYF.

J is TRBJ1-1 and V is TRBV6-1, with a weak D call TRBD1 (5 bases). The length of the CDR3 is 13 residues. Germline V CDR1 and CDR2: MNHNS, SASEGT. V shed 6 bases and J shed 1 base, with 9 bases lying between them. The chain's CDR3 is CASRADKNTEAFF. CDR3 in DNA: TGTGCCAGCAGGGCGGACAAGAACACTGAAGCTTTCTTT.

This chain links TRBV2 with TRBJ1-1; 9 positions match TRBD1. Looked up from germline, CDR1 is SNHLY and CDR2 is FYNNEI. This CDR3 has 16 residues. J gave up 1 base and V 4 bases, and 7 bases lay outside the gene matches. In DNA form, the CDR3 reads TGTGCCAGCAGTGCAGGAGACAGGGGGAGGAACACTGAAGCTTTCTTT. Its translation is CASSAGDRGRNTEAFF. The complete variable domain, with remaining parts taken from reference TRBV2 and TRBJ1-1, reads EPEVTQTPSHQVTQMGQEVILRCVPISNHLYFYWYRQILGQKVEFLVSFYNNEISEKSEIFDDQFSVERPDGSNFTLKIRSTKLEDSAMYFCASSAGDRGRNTEAFFGQGTRLTVV.

This clone was seen just once. This chain joins TRBV19 and TRBJ2-7; either TRBD1 or TRBD2 may fit D (5 bases each). CDR1 and CDR2 (germline): LNHDA, SQIVND (reference sequence). V was trimmed by 3 bases and J by 3 bases, leaving 15 bases between them. CDR3 size: 15 residues. The CDR3 DNA is TGTGCCAGTAGTATGGCCCCGGGGCTCCTCTACGAGCAGTACTTC. The encoded protein is CASSMAPGLLYEQYF.

V usage is TRBV5-1 and J usage is TRBJ2-3; 7 nucleotides line up with TRBD2. Germline CDR1 SGHRS, CDR2 YFSETQ. CDR3 size: 16 residues. Germline trimming cut 5 bases from V and 2 bases from J; bases unmatched to any gene: 11. The CDR3 protein is CASRSQRDASTDTQYF. CDR3 nucleotides: TGCGCCAGCAGATCCCAGCGGGATGCTTCCACAGATACGCAGTATTTT.